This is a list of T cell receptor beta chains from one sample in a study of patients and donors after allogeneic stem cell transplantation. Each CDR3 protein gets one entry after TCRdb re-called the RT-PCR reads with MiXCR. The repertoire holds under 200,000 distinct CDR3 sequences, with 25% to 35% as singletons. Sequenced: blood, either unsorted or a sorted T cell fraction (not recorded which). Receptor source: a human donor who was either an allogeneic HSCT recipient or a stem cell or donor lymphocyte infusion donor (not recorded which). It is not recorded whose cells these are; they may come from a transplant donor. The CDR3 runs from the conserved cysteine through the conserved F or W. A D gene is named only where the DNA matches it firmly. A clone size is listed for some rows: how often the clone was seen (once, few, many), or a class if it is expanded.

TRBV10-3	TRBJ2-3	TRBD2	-	TGTGCCATCGGACTAGCGGGAGTACGCACAGATACGCAGTATTTT	CAIGLAGVRTDTQYF
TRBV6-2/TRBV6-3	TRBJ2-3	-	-	TGTGCCAGCAAAGGCTACTCGCACCACGAGGCAGGAGATACGCAGTATTTT	CASKGYSHHEAGDTQYF
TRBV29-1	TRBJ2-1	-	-	TGCAGCGTTGGGGATTCTGAGCAGTTCTTC	CSVGDSEQFF
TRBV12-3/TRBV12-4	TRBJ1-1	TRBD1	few	TGTGCCAGCAGCCGTTGGGACAGGGCCTTTGAAGCTTTCTTT	CASSRWDRAFEAFF
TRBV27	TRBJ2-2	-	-	TGTGCCAGCACCCTAGGACCTCCGAACACCGGGGAGCTGTTTTTT	CASTLGPPNTGELFF
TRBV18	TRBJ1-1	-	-	TGTGCCAGCTCACCACCACGGTTTCCGAACACTGAAGCTTTCTTT	CASSPPRFPNTEAFF
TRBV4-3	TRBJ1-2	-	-	TGCGCCAGCAGCCAAGACTGGCAGTCTAATCCCTATGGCTACACCTTC	CASSQDWQSNPYGYTF
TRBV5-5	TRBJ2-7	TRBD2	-	TGTGCCAGCTGCCAGGCGAGCGGGAGGCGCGAGCAGTACTTC	CASCQASGRREQYF
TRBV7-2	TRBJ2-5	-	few	TGTGCCAGCAGCTTAGGTTCAGGGGAGACCCAGTACTTC	CASSLGSGETQYF
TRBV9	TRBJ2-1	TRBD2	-	TGTGCCAGCAGCGTGCCAGCGGGAGGGCCAAGGAATGAGCAGTTCTTC	CASSVPAGGPRNEQFF
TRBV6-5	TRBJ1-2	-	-	TGTGCCAGCAGTTACGGGGAGGGCGGCTATGGCTACACCTTC	CASSYGEGGYGYTF
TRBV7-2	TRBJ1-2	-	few	TGTGCCAGCAGCTTAGGGGTAGTGCGCTACACCTTC	CASSLGVVRYTF
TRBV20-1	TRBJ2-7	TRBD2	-	TGCAGTGCTAGAGATCGGGGAGGGGTCTTCTCCTACGAGCAGTACTTC	CSARDRGGVFSYEQYF
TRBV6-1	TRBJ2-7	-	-	TGTGCCAGCAGCGGGATGACGGGGACCTACGAGCAGTACTTC	CASSGMTGTYEQYF
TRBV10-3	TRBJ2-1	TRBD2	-	TGTGCCGCTAGCGGGAGTCAGGCCAGCTCCTACAATGAGCAGTTCTTC	CAASGSQASSYNEQFF
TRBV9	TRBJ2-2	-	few	TGTGCCAGCAGCGTAGGACTCCCCTACGGCGCCGGGGAGCTGTTTTTT	CASSVGLPYGAGELFF
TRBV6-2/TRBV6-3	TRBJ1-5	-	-	TGTGCCAGCAGTATTGACAGCGAGAATAGCAATCAGCCCCAGCATTTT	CASSIDSENSNQPQHF
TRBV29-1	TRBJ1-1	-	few	TGCAGCGTTGATTTAGCCGGGGGGACTGAAGCTTTCTTT	CSVDLAGGTEAFF
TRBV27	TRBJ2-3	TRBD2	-	TGTGCCAGCAGTCTGGGACTAATAGATACGCAGTATTTT	CASSLGLIDTQYF
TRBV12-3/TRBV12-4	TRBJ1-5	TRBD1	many	TGTGCCAGCAGGCGGGACAGGGGACAGCCCCAGCATTTT	CASRRDRGQPQHF
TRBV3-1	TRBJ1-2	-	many	TGTGCCAGCAGCCTCTACAGCTATGGCTACACCTTC	CASSLYSYGYTF
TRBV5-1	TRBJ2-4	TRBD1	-	TGCGCCAGCAGCTCCGGGACAGGAGCAGCGTCTGACATTCAGTACTTC	CASSSGTGAASDIQYF
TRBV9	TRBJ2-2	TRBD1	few	TGTGCCAGCAGCGTGGGACAGCTAAGACCCGGGGAGCTGTTTTTT	CASSVGQLRPGELFF
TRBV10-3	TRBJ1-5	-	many	TGTGCCATCAGTGAGTCTTCAGGCAATCAGCCCCAGCATTTT	CAISESSGNQPQHF
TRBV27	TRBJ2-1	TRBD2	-	TGTGCCAGCAGCCCTAGCGGGATAATCCATGAGCAGTTCTTC	CASSPSGIIHEQFF
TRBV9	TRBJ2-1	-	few	TGTGCCAGCAGCGTTAGGCCTTACCTGGATGAGCAGTTCTTC	CASSVRPYLDEQFF
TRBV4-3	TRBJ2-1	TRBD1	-	TGCGCCGCAGGACAGGGGGGCAATGAGCAGTTCTTC	CAAGQGGNEQFF
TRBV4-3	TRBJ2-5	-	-	TGCGCCAGCAGCCAAGAAGGAGGGAGAAGGGAGACCCAGTACTTC	CASSQEGGRRETQYF
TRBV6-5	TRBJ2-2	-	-	TGTGCCAGCAGTTACCAGCGGACCGGGGAGCTGTTTTTT	CASSYQRTGELFF
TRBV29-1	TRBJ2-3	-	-	TGCAGCGCCATGAGAGGGTCTAGCACAGATACGCAGTATTTT	CSAMRGSSTDTQYF
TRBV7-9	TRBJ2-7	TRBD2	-	TGTGCCAGCAGCATGGGAGGGGACTCCTACGAGCAGTACTTC	CASSMGGDSYEQYF
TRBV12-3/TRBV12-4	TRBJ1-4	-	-	TGTGCCAGCAGTACCTGGGGCTCAACTAATGAAAAACTGTTTTTT	CASSTWGSTNEKLFF
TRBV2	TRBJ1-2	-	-	TGTGCCAGCAGGACTGATGGCTACACCTTC	CASRTDGYTF
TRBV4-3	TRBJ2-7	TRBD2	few	TGCGCCGACACTAAAGGACTAGCGACCGAGCAGTACTTC	CADTKGLATEQYF
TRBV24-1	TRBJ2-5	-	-	TGTGCCACCAGTGATTTGAGGGCCCCTGCAGGATATCAAGAGACCCAGTACTTC	CATSDLRAPAGYQETQYF
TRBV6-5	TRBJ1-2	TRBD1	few	TGTGCCAGCAGTTACTCGACAGGGGGAGACTATGGCTACACCTTC	CASSYSTGGDYGYTF
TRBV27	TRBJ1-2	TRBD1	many	TGTGCCAGCAGTCCACGGACAGGAGGGGCCTATGGCTACACCTTC	CASSPRTGGAYGYTF
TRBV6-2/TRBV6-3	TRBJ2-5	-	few	TGTGCCAGCAGGAATTCCGGACTATGGGAGACCCAGTACTTC	CASRNSGLWETQYF
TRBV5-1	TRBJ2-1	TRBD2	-	TGCGCCAGCAGCCCACGGACTAGCGGGAGGTCGGATGAGCAGTTCTTC	CASSPRTSGRSDEQFF
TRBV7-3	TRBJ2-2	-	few	TGTGCCAGCAGCTCCGGGCTCTCCCTAACGGGGGAGCTGTTTTTT	CASSSGLSLTGELFF
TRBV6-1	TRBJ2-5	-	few	TGTGCCAGCAGTGAAGTCCGGACATTCGGGGAGACCCAGTACTTC	CASSEVRTFGETQYF
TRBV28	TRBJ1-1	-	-	TGTGCCCTAAAGGGAAGAGTGGCCGCTGAAGCTTTCTTT	CALKGRVAAEAFF
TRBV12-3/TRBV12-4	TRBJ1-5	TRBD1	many	TGTGCCAGCAGGGGGGACAGGGTTCAGCCCCAGCATTTT	CASRGDRVQPQHF
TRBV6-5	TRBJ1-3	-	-	TGTGCCAGCAGTTACTCGATTGCGTCTGCGGGGTACACCATATATTTT	CASSYSIASAGYTIYF
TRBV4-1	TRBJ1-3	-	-	TGCGCCAGCAGCCAAGAATCCGGGCTCAACCCTTTGAACACCATATATTTT	CASSQESGLNPLNTIYF